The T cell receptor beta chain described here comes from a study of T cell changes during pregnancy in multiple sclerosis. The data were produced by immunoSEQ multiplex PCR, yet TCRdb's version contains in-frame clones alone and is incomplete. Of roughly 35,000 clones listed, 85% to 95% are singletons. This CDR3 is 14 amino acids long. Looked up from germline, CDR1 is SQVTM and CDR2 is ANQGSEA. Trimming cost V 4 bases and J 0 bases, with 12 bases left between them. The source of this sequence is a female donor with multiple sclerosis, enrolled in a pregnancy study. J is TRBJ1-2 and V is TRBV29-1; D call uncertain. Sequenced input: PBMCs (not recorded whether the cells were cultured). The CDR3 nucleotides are TGCAGCGTTGGTAGAGGCGGATCTAACTATGGCTACACCTTC. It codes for CSVGRGGSNYGYTF.